These 5 T cell receptor beta chains came from one sample sequenced in a study of shared clonotypes between healthy human individuals. Method: immunoSEQ multiplex PCR; TCRdb's copy keeps in-frame clones and lacks some. The data contain under 600,000 clones, about 97% of them seen just once; the ten biggest clones take up roughly 0.055%. The sample was naive CD4+ T cells sorted from blood. The subset: CD45RA+ positively selected. The receptors come from a young woman in good health.

A word on this clone: Other nucleotide sequences in the sample specify the same CDR3. This rearrangement joins TRBV7-9 to TRBJ2-1, with 9 positions matching TRBD2. The junction had 4 bases not matched to a gene; V was cut back by 1 base and J by 6 bases. CDR1 and CDR2 from the germline V gene are SEHNR and FQNEAQ (reference sequence). The CDR3 consists of 15 residues. CDR3 nucleotides: TGTGCCAGCAGCTTAGGGCTAGCGGGGATCAATGAGCAGTTCTTC. As protein: CASSLGLAGINEQFF.

For the CDR3, the DNA is TGTGCCAGCAGCCCGGGGGGAAGACAGTATGGCTACACCTTC. This sequence encodes CASSPGGRQYGYTF. The chain links TRBV7-9 to TRBJ1-2, with D perhaps matching TRBD1 (5 bases). The V and J ends lost 5 bases and 5 bases respectively, with 15 bases between them. The germline gives CDR1 SEHNR, CDR2 FQNEAQ (reference sequence). The length of the CDR3 is 14 residues.

This sequence joins TRBV28 and TRBJ2-3; 11 positions agree with TRBD2. V lost 5 bases to trimming and J lost 0 bases; unmatched junction nucleotides: 10. This CDR3 is 18 amino acids long. Germline CDR1 is MDHEN and CDR2 is SYDVKM. In nucleotides, the CDR3 is TGTGCCAGCAGTGCCCCCGGGACTAGCGGCCCTAGCACAGATACGCAGTATTTT. It is translated as CASSAPGTSGPSTDTQYF.

The chain carries TRBV5-1 and TRBJ2-1; 14 positions match TRBD2. V was clipped by 1 base and J by 5 bases; unmatched bases: 11. This CDR3 comprises 19 residues. Germline V lookup: CDR1 SGHRS, CDR2 YFSETQ. CDR3 protein: CASSLFFGTSGSSHNEQFF. In DNA form, the CDR3 reads TGCGCCAGCAGCTTGTTTTTCGGGACTAGCGGGAGTTCCCACAATGAGCAGTTCTTC.

The chain joins TRBV30 to TRBJ1-2, with D maybe TRBD1 (6 bases). CDR1 GTSNPN and CDR2 SVGIG come from the germline V gene (reference sequence). This CDR3 contains 12 residues. V gave up 0 bases and J gave up 7 bases, with 9 bases separating them. The CDR3 DNA is TGTGCCTGGAGTGTACGGGGGGCTGGCTACACCTTC. As protein: CAWSVRGAGYTF.